Below, 25 T cell receptor beta chains from the same sample are listed, as sequenced in a study of T cell responses to AZD1222 COVID-19 vaccine. The repertoire was sequenced with immunoSEQ multiplex PCR; TCRdb's copy has only in-frame clones and lacks some. Seen here are 95,000 to 100,000 clones, roughly 90% observed once, and the top ten hold roughly 24%. The sample in question was peripheral blood, obtained on day 0 of AZD1222 vaccination. The receptor source for this set is an adult in good health.

The chain joins TRBV19 to TRBJ2-2; possibly TRBD2 for D (6 bases). Germline V gene lookup returns CDR1 LNHDA and CDR2 SQIVND (reference sequence). The germline V and J ends were trimmed by 3 bases and 8 bases, with 13 bases remaining between them. The CDR3 has 14 residues. CDR3 sequence: CASSIMGGTGELFF. CDR3 sequence (DNA): TGTGCCAGTAGTATCATGGGCGGGACGGGGGAGCTGTTTTTT.

The CDR3 DNA is TGCGCCAGCAGCTTGGAGGGGACAGGGAGGAATTGGGGCACGGCTAATGAAAAACTGTTTTTT. Its translation: CASSLEGTGRNWGTANEKLFF. V and J are TRBV5-1 and TRBJ1-4; 9 positions agree with TRBD1. The CDR3 is 21 residues long. CDR1 and CDR2 from the germline V gene are SGHRS and YFSETQ. V lost 0 bases to trimming and J lost 3 bases; unmatched junction nucleotides: 18.

The V call is TRBV7-3, the J call TRBJ2-1; 7 bases agree with TRBD2. Germline CDR1 SGHTA, CDR2 FQGTGA. This CDR3 region has 13 residues. V dropped 1 base and J dropped 9; count of bases not matched to a gene: 3. CDR3 nucleotide sequence: TGTGCCAGCAGCTTAAGCGGGGGAGGTGAGCAGTTCTTC. This gives the protein CASSLSGGGEQFF.

This chain links TRBV7-9 with TRBJ2-2, with TRBD1 matching over 9 bases. Germline lookup yields CDR1 SEHNR and CDR2 FQNEAQ (reference sequence). Trimming cost V 5 bases and J 5 bases; bases outside gene matches: 3. The CDR3 covers 14 residues. CDR3 sequence (DNA): TGTGCCAGCAGCGGGACAGGGCGGACCGGGGAGCTGTTTTTT. Its translation is CASSGTGRTGELFF.

V gene TRBV30 combines with J gene TRBJ2-7, with D perhaps TRBD1 (6 bases). The CDR3 is 13 amino acids. Between the trimmed V and J ends, which lost 1 base and 2 bases, there was a span of 9 bases. The germline V gene encodes CDR1 GTSNPN and CDR2 SVGIG (reference sequence). The CDR3 DNA follows: TGTGCCTGGAGTGGGACAGCCCCCTACGAGCAGTACTTC. This codes for CAWSGTAPYEQYF.

V gene TRBV5-5 combines with J gene TRBJ2-7; D is undetermined. The ends were cut back, 0 bases at V and 3 bases at J, with 13 bases in the middle. CDR1 and CDR2 (germline): SGHKS, YYEKEE (reference sequence). This CDR3 is 15 amino acids long. The CDR3 DNA reads TGTGCCAGCAGCTTGGCTATTGGACGGAGCTACGAGCAGTACTTC. It codes for CASSLAIGRSYEQYF.

The gene calls are TRBV29-1 and TRBJ1-1, with TRBD1 as a possible D gene (6 bases). Germline V gene lookup returns CDR1 SQVTM and CDR2 ANQGSEA. With 4 bases removed from V and 6 bases from J, the gap between germline ends came to 18 bases. This CDR3 is built from 14 residues. The chain's CDR3 is CSVAGLRTVPEAFF. The CDR3 DNA reads TGCAGCGTTGCAGGTCTTAGGACAGTTCCTGAAGCTTTCTTT.

The rearrangement links TRBV20-1 to TRBJ2-1, with 9 positions matching TRBD2. The CDR3 covers 16 residues. Per germline, CDR1 DFQATT and CDR2 SNEGSKA (reference sequence). The J segment lost 7 bases and the V segment lost 3 bases, leaving 13 bases of the junction unmatched. The CDR3 protein is CSASAGLAGPWNEQFF. In DNA, the CDR3 is TGCAGTGCTAGTGCTGGGCTAGCGGGGCCTTGGAATGAGCAGTTCTTC.

The table lists this clone with a count of one. For the CDR3, the DNA is TGTGCCAGTAGTATCAGCGGGATCACCGGGGAGCTGTTTTTT. Translated: CASSISGITGELFF. The chain is built from TRBV19 and TRBJ2-2; 7 bases agree with TRBD2. V was pared by 3 bases and J by 4 bases, with 2 bases of the junction left unmatched. The CDR3 extends over 14 amino acids. CDR1 is LNHDA, CDR2 SQIVND, per germline (reference sequence).

This rearrangement joins TRBV6-6 to TRBJ2-7; 10 bases map to TRBD2. Germline-derived CDR1 and CDR2 are MNHNY and SVGAGI (reference sequence). The CDR3 contains 15 residues. Germline trimming cut 6 bases from V and 5 bases from J; bases unmatched to any gene: 10. CDR3 bases: TGTGCCAGCAGGTTACTAGCGGGACCCATAAACGAGCAGTACTTC. Translation: CASRLLAGPINEQYF.

This clone was seen more than once but under ten times. The CDR3 region has the DNA TGTGCCAGTAGTTCCGGACAGGGGCCCTACGAGCAGTACTTC. Translation: CASSSGQGPYEQYF. The V gene is TRBV19, the J gene TRBJ2-7; TRBD1 agrees at 9 bases. J lost 2 bases, V lost 5 bases, and 4 bases had no gene match. From germline, CDR1 is LNHDA and CDR2 SQIVND (reference sequence). This CDR3 has 14 residues.

This CDR3 is CASSPRGDKNIQYF. Here the CDR3 DNA reads TGTGCCAGCAGCCCTAGGGGGGACAAAAACATTCAGTACTTC. V gene TRBV11-3 combines with J gene TRBJ2-4, with D perhaps TRBD1 or TRBD2 (6 bases each). The CDR3 loop spans 14 amino acids. V was pared by 5 bases and J by 3 bases, with 11 bases between. From germline, CDR1 is SGHNT and CDR2 YENEEA.

This clone turned up a few times. The gene calls are TRBV6-4 and TRBJ2-1; 11 bases match TRBD1. The CDR3 covers 14 residues. The V and J ends lost 2 bases and 6 bases, in that order; junction bases with no gene match: 0. Germline CDR1 is MRHNA and CDR2 is SNTAGT. CDR3 amino acids: CASSDGTGGNEQFF. The CDR3 DNA reads as TGTGCCAGCAGTGACGGGACAGGGGGCAATGAGCAGTTCTTC.

The table lists this clone with a count of one. The chain recombines TRBV9 with TRBJ1-2, with D uncertain. The CDR3 loop spans 16 amino acids. The V gene lost 0 bases and the J gene lost 1 base, with 13 bases spanning the gap. The germline V gene has CDR1 SGDLS and CDR2 YYNGEE. The CDR3 DNA is TGTGCCAGCAGCGTAGCCCGGGAAACCTATAACTATGGCTACACCTTC. Its protein product is CASSVARETYNYGYTF.

The CDR3 DNA follows: TGTGCCTCGGGACCCGGGACTGGAGAGACCCAGTACTTC. Translation gives CASGPGTGETQYF. The gene calls are TRBV30 and TRBJ2-5, with a tentative D call TRBD2 (6 bases). This CDR3 comprises 13 residues. V was shortened by 7 bases and J by 4 bases, with 16 bases between the two germline ends. Germline V gives CDR1 GTSNPN, CDR2 SVGIG (reference sequence).

This chain joins TRBV7-3 and TRBJ2-3; 10 bases map to TRBD2. V lost 5 bases and J lost 5; bases outside the gene matches: 13. Germline V gene lookup returns CDR1 SGHTA and CDR2 FQGTGA. The CDR3 is 17 amino acids. The CDR3 region has the DNA TGTGCCAGCAGCCCAGAGGCCAGCGGGAGGGCCGGAGATACGCAGTATTTT. Encoded protein: CASSPEASGRAGDTQYF.

The CDR3 is CAISESNLGRSYNEQFF. CDR3 coding DNA: TGTGCCATCAGTGAGTCGAATTTGGGGAGATCCTACAATGAGCAGTTCTTC. The rearrangement joins TRBV10-3 to TRBJ2-1, with D possibly being TRBD2 (5 bases). The V and J ends lost 0 bases and 1 base respectively, with 13 bases between them. CDR1 and CDR2 from the germline V gene are ENHRY and SYGVKD. This CDR3 contains 17 residues.

The chain carries TRBV7-2 and TRBJ1-4; no clear D. CDR3 size: 13 residues. Per germline, CDR1 SGHTA and CDR2 FQGNSA. Trimming left V 4 bases short and J 8 bases short, with 11 bases between. The CDR3 protein is CASSSTMREKLFF. Written as DNA, the CDR3 is TGTGCCAGCAGCTCGACGATGCGAGAAAAACTGTTTTTT.

This clone was observed a handful of times. Other DNA sequences from this sample encode an identical CDR3 as well. The gene calls are TRBV19 and TRBJ2-7; 7 nucleotides line up with TRBD1. The junction had 2 bases not matched to a gene; V was cut back by 5 bases and J by 1 base. This CDR3 is built from 13 residues. In germline, CDR1 is LNHDA, CDR2 SQIVND (reference sequence). CDR3 DNA: TGTGCCAGTAGTCGACAGGGTTCCTACGAGCAGTACTTC. Translation: CASSRQGSYEQYF.

The J gene is TRBJ2-7, the V gene TRBV10-1, with D unclear. Trimming pared 11 bases from V and 3 bases from J, leaving 20 bases between. Germline V gives CDR1 WNHNN, CDR2 SYGVQD (reference sequence). The length of the CDR3 is 14 residues. In nucleotides, the CDR3 is TGCGCCGGGAAGCACGGGTTTTGCCACTACGAGCAGTACTTC. It encodes CAGKHGFCHYEQYF.

This chain uses TRBV19 with TRBJ2-7; tentatively, D is TRBD1 (6 bases). This CDR3 has 13 amino acids. V gave up 3 bases and J gave up 3 bases, with 9 bases separating them. Germline-derived CDR1 and CDR2 are LNHDA and SQIVND (reference sequence). CDR3 bases: TGTGCCAGTAGTATTAGGGGGAACTACGAGCAGTACTTC. This codes for CASSIRGNYEQYF.

The chain carries TRBV9 and TRBJ1-4, with D uncertain. CDR1 is SGDLS and CDR2 is YYNGEE in the germline V gene. There are 14 residues in the CDR3. The germline V and J ends were trimmed by 4 bases and 4 bases, with 11 bases remaining between them. The CDR3 loop reads CASSRTGGNEKLFF. The CDR3 DNA sequence: TGTGCCAGCAGCCGAACGGGCGGTAATGAAAAACTGTTTTTT.

This sequence joins TRBV7-2 and TRBJ2-7; maybe TRBD1 (5 bases). CDR3 length: 11 amino acids. With 6 bases removed from V and 2 bases from J, the gap between germline ends came to 5 bases. Germline V lookup: CDR1 SGHTA, CDR2 FQGNSA. The CDR3 DNA follows: TGTGCCAGCAGACAGGCCTACGAGCAGTACTTC. Encoded protein: CASRQAYEQYF.

The chain combines TRBV19 with TRBJ2-7, with TRBD1 matching 10 bases. Germline CDR1 LNHDA, CDR2 SQIVND (reference sequence). The V and J ends lost 10 bases and 2 bases, in that order; junction bases with no gene match: 5. The CDR3 sequence is 13 residues long. DNA for the CDR3: TGTGCCACCGGACAGGGGGTGGCCTACGAGCAGTACTTC. Amino acid sequence: CATGQGVAYEQYF.

This clone has a single count. The chain has TRBV4-1 and TRBJ2-1; 9 nucleotides line up with TRBD2. V trimming: 5 bases; J trimming: 9 bases; junction bases outside the gene matches: 11. Germline V CDR1 and CDR2: MGHRA, YSYEKL. This CDR3 comprises 15 residues. DNA of the CDR3: TGCGCCAGCAGCATTTATCGGACTAGCGAGGTTGAGCAGTTCTTC. Amino acid sequence: CASSIYRTSEVEQFF.